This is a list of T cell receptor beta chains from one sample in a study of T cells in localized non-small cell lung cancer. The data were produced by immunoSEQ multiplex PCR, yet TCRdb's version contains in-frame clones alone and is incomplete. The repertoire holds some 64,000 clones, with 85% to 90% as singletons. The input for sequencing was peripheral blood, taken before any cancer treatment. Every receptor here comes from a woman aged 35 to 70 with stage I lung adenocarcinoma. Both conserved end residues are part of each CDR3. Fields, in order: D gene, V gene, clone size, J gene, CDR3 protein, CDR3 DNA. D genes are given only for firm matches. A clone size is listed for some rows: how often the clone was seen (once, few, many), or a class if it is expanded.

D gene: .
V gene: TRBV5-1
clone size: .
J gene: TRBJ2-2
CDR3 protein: CASSLFGTTGELFF
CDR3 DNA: TGCGCCAGCAGCTTATTCGGGACCACCGGGGAGCTGTTTTTT

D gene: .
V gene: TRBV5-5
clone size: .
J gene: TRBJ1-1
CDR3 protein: CASSPLRGGPFENTEAFF
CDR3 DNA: TGTGCCAGCAGCCCTCTAAGGGGGGGCCCTTTTGAGAACACTGAAGCTTTCTTT

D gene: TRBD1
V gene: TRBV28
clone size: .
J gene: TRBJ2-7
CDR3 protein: CASSSTGGGWEQYF
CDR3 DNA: TGTGCCAGCAGTTCCACAGGGGGCGGATGGGAGCAGTACTTC

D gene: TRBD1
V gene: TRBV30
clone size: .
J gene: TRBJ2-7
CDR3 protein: CAWGGDRDHEQYF
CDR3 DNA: TGTGCCTGGGGGGGGGACAGGGATCACGAGCAGTACTTC

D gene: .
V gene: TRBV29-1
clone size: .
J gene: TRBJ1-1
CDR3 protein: CSVEATGEAFF
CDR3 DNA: TGCAGCGTTGAGGCCACAGGGGAAGCTTTCTTT

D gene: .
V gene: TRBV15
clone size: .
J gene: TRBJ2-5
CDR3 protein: CATSRDGGAQTQYF
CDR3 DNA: TGTGCCACCAGCAGAGATGGGGGCGCACAGACCCAGTACTTC

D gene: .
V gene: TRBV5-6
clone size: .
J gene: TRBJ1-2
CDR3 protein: CASSEGGYGYTF
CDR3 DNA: TGTGCCAGCAGCGAGGGGGGCTATGGCTACACCTTC

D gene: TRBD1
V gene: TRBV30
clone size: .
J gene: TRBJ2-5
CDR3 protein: CAWSAGTVLGGQETQYF
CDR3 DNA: TGTGCCTGGAGTGCCGGGACAGTCCTCGGCGGTCAAGAGACCCAGTACTTC

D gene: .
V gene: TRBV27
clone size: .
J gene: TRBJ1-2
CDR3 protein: CASSLKGGRGDGYTF
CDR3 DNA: TGTGCCAGCAGTTTAAAGGGGGGCCGGGGTGATGGCTACACCTTC

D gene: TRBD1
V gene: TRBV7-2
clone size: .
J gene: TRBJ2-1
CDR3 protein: CASSLGTGRSSYNEQFF
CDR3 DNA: TGTGCCAGCAGCTTGGGGACAGGCCGGAGCTCCTACAATGAGCAGTTCTTC

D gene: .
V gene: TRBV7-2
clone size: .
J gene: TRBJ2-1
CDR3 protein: CASSLEFGAYNEQFF
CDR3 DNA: TGTGCCAGCAGCTTAGAGTTTGGGGCTTACAATGAGCAGTTCTTC

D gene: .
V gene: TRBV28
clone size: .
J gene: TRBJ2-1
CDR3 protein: CASSLPDSQSYNEQFF
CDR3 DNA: TGTGCCAGCAGCCTCCCTGACTCCCAATCCTACAATGAGCAGTTCTTC

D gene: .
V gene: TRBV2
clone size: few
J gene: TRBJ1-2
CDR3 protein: CASTDPQYGYTF
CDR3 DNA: TGTGCCAGCACGGACCCCCAGTATGGCTACACCTTC

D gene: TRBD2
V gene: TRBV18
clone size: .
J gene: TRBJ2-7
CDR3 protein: CASSPSAGGHTYEQYF
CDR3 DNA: TGTGCCAGCTCACCATCAGCGGGAGGCCATACCTACGAGCAGTACTTC

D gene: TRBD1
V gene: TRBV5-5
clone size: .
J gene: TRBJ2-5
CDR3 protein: CASSFPRTGGEETQYF
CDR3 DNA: TGTGCCAGCAGCTTCCCCCGGACAGGGGGCGAAGAGACCCAGTACTTC

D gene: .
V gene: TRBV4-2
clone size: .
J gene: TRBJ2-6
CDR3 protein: CASSQGILRLSGANVLTF
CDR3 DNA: TGTGCCAGCAGCCAAGGCATCCTTCGTCTCTCTGGGGCCAACGTCCTGACTTTC

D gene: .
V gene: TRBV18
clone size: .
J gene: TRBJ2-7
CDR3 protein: CASSPSDYEQYF
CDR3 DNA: TGTGCCAGCTCACCCTCAGACTACGAGCAGTACTTC

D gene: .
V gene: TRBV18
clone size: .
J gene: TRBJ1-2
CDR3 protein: CASSPLQVQSGYTF
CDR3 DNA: TGTGCCAGCTCACCATTACAGGTGCAAAGTGGCTACACCTTC

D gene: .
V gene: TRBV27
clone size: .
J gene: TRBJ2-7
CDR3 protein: CASSLQGSEQYF
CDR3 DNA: TGTGCCAGCAGTTTACAGGGGAGCGAGCAGTACTTC

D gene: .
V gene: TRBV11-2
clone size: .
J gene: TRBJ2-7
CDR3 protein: CASSARGQQSTYEQYF
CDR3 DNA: TGTGCCAGCAGCGCTAGGGGACAACAGTCCACCTACGAGCAGTACTTC

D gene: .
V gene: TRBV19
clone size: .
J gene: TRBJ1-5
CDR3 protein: CASSIVEASNQPQHF
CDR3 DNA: TGTGCCAGTAGTATAGTAGAAGCTAGCAATCAGCCCCAGCATTTT

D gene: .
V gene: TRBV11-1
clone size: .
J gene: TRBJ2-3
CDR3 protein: CASSLGRADTDTQYF
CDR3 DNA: TGTGCCAGCAGCTTAGGGAGGGCCGACACAGATACGCAGTATTTT

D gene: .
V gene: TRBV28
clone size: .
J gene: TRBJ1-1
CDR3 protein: CASSLIGREAFF
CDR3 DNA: TGTGCCAGCAGTTTAATTGGGCGTGAAGCTTTCTTT

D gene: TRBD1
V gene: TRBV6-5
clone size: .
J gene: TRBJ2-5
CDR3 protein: CASSPSDRVQETQYF
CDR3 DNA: TGTGCCAGCAGTCCCTCGGACAGGGTCCAAGAGACCCAGTACTTC

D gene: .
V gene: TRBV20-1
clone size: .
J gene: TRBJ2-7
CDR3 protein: CSAPGAYEQYF
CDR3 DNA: TGCAGTGCTCCCGGGGCCTACGAGCAGTACTTC

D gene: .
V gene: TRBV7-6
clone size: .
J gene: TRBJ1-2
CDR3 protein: CASSSVTGSLYGYTF
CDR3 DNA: TGTGCCAGCAGCTCCGTAACAGGATCCCTCTATGGCTACACCTTC

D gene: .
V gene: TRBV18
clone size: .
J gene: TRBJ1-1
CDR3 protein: CASSPTTGSNTEAFF
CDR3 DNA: TGTGCCAGCTCACCAACGACAGGCTCCAACACTGAAGCTTTCTTT

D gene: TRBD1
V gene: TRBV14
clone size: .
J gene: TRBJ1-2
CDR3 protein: CASSEGQNYGYTF
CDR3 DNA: TGTGCCAGCAGCGAGGGACAGAACTATGGCTACACCTTC

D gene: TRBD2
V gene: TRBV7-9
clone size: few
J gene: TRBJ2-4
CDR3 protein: CASSLSGEDIQYF
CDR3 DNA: TGTGCCAGCAGCCTTAGCGGGGAGGACATTCAGTACTTC